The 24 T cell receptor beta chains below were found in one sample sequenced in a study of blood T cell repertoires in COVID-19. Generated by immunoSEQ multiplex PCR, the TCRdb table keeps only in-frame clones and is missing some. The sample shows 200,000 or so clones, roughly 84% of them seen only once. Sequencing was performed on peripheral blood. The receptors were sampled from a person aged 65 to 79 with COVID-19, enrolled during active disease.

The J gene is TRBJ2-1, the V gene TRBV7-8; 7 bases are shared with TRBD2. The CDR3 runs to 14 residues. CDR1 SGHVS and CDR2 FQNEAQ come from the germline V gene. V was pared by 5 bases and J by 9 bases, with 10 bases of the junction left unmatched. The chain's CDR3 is CASSRSGAAVEQFF. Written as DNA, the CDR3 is TGTGCCAGCAGCAGGAGCGGGGCCGCGGTTGAGCAGTTCTTC.

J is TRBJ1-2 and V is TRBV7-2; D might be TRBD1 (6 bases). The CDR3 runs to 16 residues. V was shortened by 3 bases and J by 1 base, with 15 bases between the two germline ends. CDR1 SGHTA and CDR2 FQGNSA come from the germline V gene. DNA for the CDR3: TGTGCCAGCAGCTTCCAAGTAGACAGGCTTAACTATGGCTACACCTTC. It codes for CASSFQVDRLNYGYTF.

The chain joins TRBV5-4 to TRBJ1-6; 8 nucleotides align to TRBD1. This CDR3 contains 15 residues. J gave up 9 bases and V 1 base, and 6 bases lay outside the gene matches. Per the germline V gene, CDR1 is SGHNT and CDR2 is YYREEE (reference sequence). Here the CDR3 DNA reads TGTGCCAGCAGCTTGTATCAGGGGGCTATTTCACCCCTCCACTTT. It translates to CASSLYQGAISPLHF. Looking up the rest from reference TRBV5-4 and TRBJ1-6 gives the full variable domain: ETGVTQSPTHLIKTRGQQVTLRCSSQSGHNTVSWYQQALGQGPQFIFQYYREEENGRGNFPPRFSGLQFPNYSSELNVNALELDDSALYLCASSLYQGAISPLHFGNGTRLTVT.

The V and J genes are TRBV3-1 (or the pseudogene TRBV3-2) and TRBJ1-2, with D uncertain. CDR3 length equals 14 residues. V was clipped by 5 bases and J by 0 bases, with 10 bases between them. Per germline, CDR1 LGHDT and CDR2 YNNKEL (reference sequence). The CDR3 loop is CASSLPYSNYGYTF. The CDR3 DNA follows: TGTGCCAGCAGCTTACCCTATTCTAACTATGGCTACACCTTC.

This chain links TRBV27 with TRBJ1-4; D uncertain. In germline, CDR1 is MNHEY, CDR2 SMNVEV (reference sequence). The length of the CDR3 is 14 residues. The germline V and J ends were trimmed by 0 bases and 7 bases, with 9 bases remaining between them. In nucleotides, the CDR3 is TGTGCCAGCAGTTTATCCCGAGGTGGTGAAAAACTGTTTTTT. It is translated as CASSLSRGGEKLFF.

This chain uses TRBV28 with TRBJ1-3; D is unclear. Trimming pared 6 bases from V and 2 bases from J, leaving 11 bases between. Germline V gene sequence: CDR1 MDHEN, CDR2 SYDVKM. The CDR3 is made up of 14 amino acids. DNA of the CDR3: TGTGCCAGCAGACTGAGGGTACCTGGAAACACCATATATTTT. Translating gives CASRLRVPGNTIYF.

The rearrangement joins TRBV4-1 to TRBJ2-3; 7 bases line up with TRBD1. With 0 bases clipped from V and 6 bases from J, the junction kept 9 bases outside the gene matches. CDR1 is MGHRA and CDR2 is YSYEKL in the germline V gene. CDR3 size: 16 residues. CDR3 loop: CASSQDDRESLDTQYF. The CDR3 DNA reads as TGCGCCAGCAGCCAAGACGACAGGGAGTCTCTGGATACGCAGTATTTT.

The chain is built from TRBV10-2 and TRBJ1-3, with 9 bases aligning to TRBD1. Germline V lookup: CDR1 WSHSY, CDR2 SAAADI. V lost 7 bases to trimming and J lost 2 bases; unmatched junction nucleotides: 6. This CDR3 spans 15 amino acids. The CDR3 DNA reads TGCGCCAGCAAGGGGACAGGGACCCCTGGAAACACCATATATTTT. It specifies CASKGTGTPGNTIYF.

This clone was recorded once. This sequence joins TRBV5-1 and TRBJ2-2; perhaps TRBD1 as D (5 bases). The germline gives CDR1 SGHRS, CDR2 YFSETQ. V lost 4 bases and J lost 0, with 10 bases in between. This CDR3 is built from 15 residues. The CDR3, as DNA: TGCGCCAGCAGCCTTGACAGAGCGAACACCGGGGAGCTGTTTTTT. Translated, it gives CASSLDRANTGELFF.

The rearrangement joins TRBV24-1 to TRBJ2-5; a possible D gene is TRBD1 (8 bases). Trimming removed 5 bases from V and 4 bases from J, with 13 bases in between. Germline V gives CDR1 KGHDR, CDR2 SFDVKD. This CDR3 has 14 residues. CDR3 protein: CATSGGGQVETQYF. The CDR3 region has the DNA TGTGCCACCAGTGGCGGGGGACAGGTAGAGACCCAGTACTTC.

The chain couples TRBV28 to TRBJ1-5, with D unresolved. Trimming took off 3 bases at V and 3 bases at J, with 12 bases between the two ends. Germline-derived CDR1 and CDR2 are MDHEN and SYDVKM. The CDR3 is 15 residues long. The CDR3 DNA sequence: TGTGCCAGCAGTTTGAGCTCCAGGATCAATCAGCCCCAGCATTTT. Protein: CASSLSSRINQPQHF.

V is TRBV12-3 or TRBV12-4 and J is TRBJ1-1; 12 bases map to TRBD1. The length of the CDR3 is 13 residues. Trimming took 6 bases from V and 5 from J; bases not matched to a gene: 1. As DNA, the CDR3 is TGTGCCAGCAGGGGACAGGGGGCTACTGAAGCTTTCTTT. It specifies CASRGQGATEAFF.

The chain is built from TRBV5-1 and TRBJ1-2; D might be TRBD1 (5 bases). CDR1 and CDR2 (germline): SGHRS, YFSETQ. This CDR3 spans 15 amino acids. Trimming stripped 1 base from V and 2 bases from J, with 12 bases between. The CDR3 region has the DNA TGCGCCAGCAGCTTGAGGGATGCAGGGAACTATGGCTACACCTTC. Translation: CASSLRDAGNYGYTF. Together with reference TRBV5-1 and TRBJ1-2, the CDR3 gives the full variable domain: KAGVTQTPRYLIKTRGQQVTLSCSPISGHRSVSWYQQTPGQGLQFLFEYFSETQRNKGNFPGRFSGRQFSNSRSEMNVSTLELGDSALYLCASSLRDAGNYGYTFGSGTRLTVV.

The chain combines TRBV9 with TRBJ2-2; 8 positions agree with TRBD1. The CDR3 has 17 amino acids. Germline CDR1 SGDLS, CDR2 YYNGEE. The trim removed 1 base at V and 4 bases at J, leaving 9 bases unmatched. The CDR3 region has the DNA TGTGCCAGCAGCGTATCGGGTCAGGGGGCCCTCACCGGGGAGCTGTTTTTT. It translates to CASSVSGQGALTGELFF.

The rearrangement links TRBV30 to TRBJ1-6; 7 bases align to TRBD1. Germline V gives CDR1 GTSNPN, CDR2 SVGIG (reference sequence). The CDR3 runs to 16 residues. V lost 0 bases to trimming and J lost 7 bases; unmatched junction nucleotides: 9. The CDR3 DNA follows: TGTGCCTGGAGTGTAACAGGGGCTTCGATAAATTCACCCCTCCACTTT. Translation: CAWSVTGASINSPLHF.

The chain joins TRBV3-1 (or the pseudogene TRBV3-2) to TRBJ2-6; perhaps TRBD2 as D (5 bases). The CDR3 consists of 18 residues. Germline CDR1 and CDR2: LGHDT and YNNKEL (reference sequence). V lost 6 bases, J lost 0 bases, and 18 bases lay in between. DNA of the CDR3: TGTGCCAGCAGTGTGCGAGGGCAAACCCTCTCTGGGGCCAACGTCCTGACTTTC. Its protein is CASSVRGQTLSGANVLTF.

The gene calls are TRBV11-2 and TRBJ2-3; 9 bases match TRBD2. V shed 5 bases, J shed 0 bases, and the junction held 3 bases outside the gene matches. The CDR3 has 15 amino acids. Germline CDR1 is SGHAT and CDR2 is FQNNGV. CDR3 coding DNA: TGTGCCAGCAGCCCGGGACTAGCTAGCACAGATACGCAGTATTTT. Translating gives CASSPGLASTDTQYF.

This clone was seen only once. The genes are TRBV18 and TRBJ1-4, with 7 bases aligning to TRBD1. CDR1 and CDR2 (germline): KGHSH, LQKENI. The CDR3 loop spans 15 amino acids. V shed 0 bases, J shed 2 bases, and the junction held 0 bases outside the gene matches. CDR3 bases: TGTGCCAGCTCACCACCGGGACAGACTAATGAAAAACTGTTTTTT. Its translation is CASSPPGQTNEKLFF.

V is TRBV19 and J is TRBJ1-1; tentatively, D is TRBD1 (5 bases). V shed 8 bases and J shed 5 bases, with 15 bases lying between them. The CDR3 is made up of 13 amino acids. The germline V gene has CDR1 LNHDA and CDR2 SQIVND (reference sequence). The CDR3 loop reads CASGRTGGTEAFF. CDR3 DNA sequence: TGTGCCAGTGGGAGGACTGGGGGGACTGAAGCTTTCTTT.

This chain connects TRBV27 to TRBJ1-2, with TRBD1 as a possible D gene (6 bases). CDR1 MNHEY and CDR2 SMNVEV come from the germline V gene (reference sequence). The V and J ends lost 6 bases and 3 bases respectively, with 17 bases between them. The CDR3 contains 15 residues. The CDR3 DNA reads TGTGCCAGCAGCCGAGGAACTGGACAGTACTATGGCTACACCTTC. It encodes CASSRGTGQYYGYTF.

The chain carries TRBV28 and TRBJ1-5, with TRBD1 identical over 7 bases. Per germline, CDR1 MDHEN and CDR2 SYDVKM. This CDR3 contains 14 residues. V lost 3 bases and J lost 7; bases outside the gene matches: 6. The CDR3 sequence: CASSFYRGGQPQHF. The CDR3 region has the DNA TGTGCCAGCAGTTTCTACAGGGGAGGCCAGCCCCAGCATTTT.

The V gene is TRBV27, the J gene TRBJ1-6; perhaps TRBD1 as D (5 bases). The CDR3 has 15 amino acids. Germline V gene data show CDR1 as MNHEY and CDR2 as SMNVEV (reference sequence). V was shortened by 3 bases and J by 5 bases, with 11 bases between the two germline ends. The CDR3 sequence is CASSFSGVNNSPLHF. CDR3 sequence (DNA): TGTGCCAGCAGTTTTTCGGGGGTGAATAATTCACCCCTCCACTTT.

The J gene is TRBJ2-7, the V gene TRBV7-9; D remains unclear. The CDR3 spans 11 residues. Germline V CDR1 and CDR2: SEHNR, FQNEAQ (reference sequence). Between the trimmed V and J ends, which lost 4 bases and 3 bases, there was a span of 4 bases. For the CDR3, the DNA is TGTGCCAGCAGCTCTATCTACGAGCAGTACTTC. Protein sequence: CASSSIYEQYF.

CDR3 in DNA: TGTGCCAGCAGCTTACGGACAGGGGGCGGACAGCCCCAGCATTTT. It specifies CASSLRTGGGQPQHF. The chain employs TRBV7-2 and TRBJ1-5; TRBD1 matches at 11 bases. The J segment lost 7 bases and the V segment lost 2 bases, leaving 4 bases of the junction unmatched. The germline CDR1 and CDR2 sequences are SGHTA and FQGNSA. The CDR3 has 15 amino acids.